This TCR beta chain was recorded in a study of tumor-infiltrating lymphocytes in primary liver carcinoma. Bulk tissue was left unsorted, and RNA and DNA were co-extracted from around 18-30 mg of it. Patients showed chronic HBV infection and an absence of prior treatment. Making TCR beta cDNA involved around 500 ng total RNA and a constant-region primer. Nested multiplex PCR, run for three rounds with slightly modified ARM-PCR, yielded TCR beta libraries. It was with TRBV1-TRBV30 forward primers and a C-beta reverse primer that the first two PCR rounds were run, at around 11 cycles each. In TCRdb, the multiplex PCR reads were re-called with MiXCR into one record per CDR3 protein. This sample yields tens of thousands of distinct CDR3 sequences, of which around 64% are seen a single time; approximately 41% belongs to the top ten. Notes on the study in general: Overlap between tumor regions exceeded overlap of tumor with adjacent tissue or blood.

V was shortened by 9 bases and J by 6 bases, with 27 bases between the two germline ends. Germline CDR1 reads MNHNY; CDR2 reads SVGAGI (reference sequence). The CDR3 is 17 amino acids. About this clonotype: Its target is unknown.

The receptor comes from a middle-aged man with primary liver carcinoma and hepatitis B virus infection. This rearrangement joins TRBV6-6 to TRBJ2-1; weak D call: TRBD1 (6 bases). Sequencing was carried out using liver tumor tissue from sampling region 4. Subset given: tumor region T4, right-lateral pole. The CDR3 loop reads CASIAPLGASESNEQFF. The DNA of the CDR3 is TGTGCCAGTATTGCCCCGTTGGGGGCGTCAGAATCCAATGAGCAGTTCTTC.